This TCR beta chain came from a study of cytomegalovirus exposure and HLA in healthy donors listed by TCRdb under 2017. General notes on the study: An earlier analysis of approximately 640 of the donors reported about 290 Gb of sequence data and 120 million or so unique TCR beta sequences from about 179 million T cells. Around 320 gigabases of sequencing data and tens of millions of unique TCR sequences were included in an early release covering 550 to 650 HLA-typed donors. Of the 300 to 500 genotyped donors, 70% to 90% were placed in the genetic ancestry cluster associated with self-reported Caucasian donors. The study aimed to test whether signatures of past pathogen exposure could be identified by cataloging public T cell receptors. Using immunosequencing, the study profiled T cell repertoires from fewer than 700 subjects and related those repertoires to cytomegalovirus serostatus. Along with the roughly 610-subject first cohort, a separate validation cohort of more than 90 different subjects was used. To predict cytomegalovirus infection status, the study brought together high-throughput TCR immunosequencing, statistical association of individual TCRs with disease status, and machine learning. A later analysis re-examined previously published TCR beta repertoires from 500 to 700 donors and added high-resolution HLA genotyping to investigate patterns of TCR occurrence. Rather than using new phenotypic data, the later analysis identified candidate immune exposures from TCR beta sequences and from how often those sequences occurred across donors. To decide whether each TCR beta V gene segment behaved as functional or pseudogenic, an earlier analysis of some 600 of the donors relied on high-throughput TCR beta sequencing. Donor age, sex, ethnicity and CMV serostatus were compiled alongside the repertoire data. A later genetic analysis took genome-wide SNP genotypes for 398 of the 666 donors and used that subset as a discovery cohort. Every discovery cohort repertoire had been produced on one sequencing platform. Both class I and class II loci were covered by HLA typing, at four-digit resolution. Typing coverage differed by locus: A, B, C, DRB1 and DQB1 were typed in roughly 620-630 donors, DQA1 in approximately 520, DPA1 in around 600, and DPB1 in 400 to 490. Because of strong linkage in the cohort, five DR-DQ haplotypes were treated as single units for association and clustering. On average, over 200,000 unique TCR beta nucleotide sequences were sequenced per donor among a few hundred genotyped donors of the cohort, with 15% to 20% of those sequences being non-productive.

Comments on this clone: Its target antigen remains unknown. Per-base qualities were not stored, and no clone one base away is much larger.

The cohort comprised approximately 700 healthy bone marrow donors. All cohort members were sampled while nominally healthy, although unrecorded immune exposures were likely present. The donor tested CMV seropositive, placing the donor among the 250 to 350 seropositive members of the cohort. A peripheral blood sample was collected from each donor, and TCR beta sequencing was performed on peripheral blood mononuclear cells. The Qiagen DNeasy Blood Extraction Kit was used to extract genomic DNA from the blood cell samples. The paper's findings and limits, for the study overall: A later genetic analysis reported fewer N-insertions in productive TCRs among donors in an Asian-associated ancestry cluster than the approximately 700-donor mean. In a later analysis, TCR association rates were found to vary across HLA loci, with the most associated TCRs seen for DRB1 alleles and the fewest for HLA-C alleles. In an earlier analysis of several hundred of the donors, most TCR beta V segments were observed in productive rearrangements about 87% or about 30% of the time, broadly matching IMGT annotations. Most CMV-associated TCR beta chains appeared to be HLA-restricted in a later analysis, and the HLA associations seemed to be driven largely by CMV exposure. An association between a missense DCLRE1C variant and V-gene and J-gene trimming of TCR beta chains was found in a later genetic analysis and replicated in an independent cohort. The only immune exposure information available for the cohort was CMV serostatus. When HLA alleles, especially DR and DQ, strongly co-occurred, attributing TCR associations to individual alleles was difficult. Because counts were too low, roughly 18 rarely observed V segments, including chromosome 9 orphons, were left out of the earlier analysis of 587 of the donors. It was suggested by the authors that the approach could potentially be generalized to other disease states and immunological phenotypes. Linkage disequilibrium might explain the correlated functional status among segregating V segments, but an unknown experimental factor could not be excluded. A further reported finding was that TCR beta sequences accurately predicted the HLA-A and HLA-B alleles for most subjects in the first cohort. Because HLA typing was unavailable for some donors at each locus, only the typed subset was used in association tests. In vitro tests confirmed that a few of the cytomegalovirus-associated TCR beta chains recognize cytomegalovirus antigens. Most TCR sequences were observed very rarely across donors, whereas some public TCRs were present in many individuals. The sequencing pipeline was judged likely to have produced a cluster of highly shared sequence variants as a technical artifact. Roughly uniform sequencing depth across donors was assumed in presence/absence analyses, although this assumption may not hold. A later analysis associated roughly 17,000 TCR beta sequences with specific HLA alleles at a false discovery rate of 0.05. The classifier was reported to diagnose cytomegalovirus status with high specificity and sensitivity in both the original and validation cohorts. A later analysis reported that several top co-occurrence clusters appeared linked to parvovirus B19, influenza, CMV and Epstein-Barr virus. The study listed 150 to 200 TCR beta chains as associated with cytomegalovirus. Only TCR beta chains were sequenced in this cohort, and the absence of alpha or paired-chain data limited detectable features. In a later analysis, HLA-associated TCR beta chains showed more clonal expansion and lower generation probabilities than non-associated chains that were equally common.

The protocol used for the library was the immunoSEQ multiplex PCR assay. For the multiplex PCR, a mixture combining 60 forward primers for TCR Vbeta segments and 13 reverse primers for TCR Jbeta segments was used. Amplification of the CDR3 region of rearranged TCR beta genes was performed with a multiplex PCR assay on genomic DNA. On the Illumina HiSeq System, the amplified TCR beta libraries were sequenced as 87-base-pair reads. Per the source publication's procedure: In a later analysis, around 80 million unique TCR beta chains were counted across the 690 or so repertoires, and roughly 9.9 million of these chains were shared by at least two donors. Raw reads were error-corrected and collapsed into unique sequences with a nearest-neighbor algorithm that merged closely related sequences to remove PCR and sequencing errors. V, D and J gene segments were assigned by aligning CDR3 sequences to IMGT reference sequences. Each retained sequence needed at least a six-nucleotide match to both a V gene segment and a J gene segment. A rearrangement counted as productive if the CDR3 had no stop codons and remained in frame with V and J, and every other rearrangement counted as non-productive. Following IMGT convention, CDR3 was defined as the stretch from the second conserved V-encoded cysteine up to the conserved J-encoded phenylalanine. The earlier analysis of 500 to 750 of the donors excluded any sequence lacking an unambiguous match to a single V gene segment. An earlier analysis of around 600 of the donors classified V segments as functional when productive rearrangements were above 56.7% and as segregating when the standard deviation between donors was above 5%. A statistical classification framework was developed to diagnose cytomegalovirus status using the catalog of TCR beta chain sequences. In a later analysis, V and J genes were assigned by comparing TCR nucleotide sequences against IMGT/GENE-DB human TR gene sequences. A later analysis assigned CDR3 sequences and most-parsimonious VDJ recombination scenarios with the TCRdist pipeline. In a later analysis, every TCR beta chain was defined by the combination of its CDR3 amino acid sequence and its V-gene family, and reads without a unique V-gene family were dropped. A later analysis removed 550 to 700 highly shared, low-generation-probability nucleotide sequences to deal with suspected cross-contamination and a sequencing artifact. For each public chain, a later analysis derived a clonal expansion index from normalized ranks of inferred template counts within each repertoire. In a later analysis, generation probabilities were computed with a VDJ recombination model fitted to out-of-frame rearrangements, and the resulting probabilities were checked against IGoR. In a later analysis, TCR-TCR, TCR-HLA and TCR-CMV co-occurrence was scored with hypergeometric tests, and a repertoire-size bias correction was applied to TCR pairs. To estimate false discovery rates, a later analysis permuted the HLA or CMV assignments 20 times. In a later analysis, co-occurring TCRs were grouped using DBSCAN, with TCRdist sequence similarity added in when clustering inside HLA-allele-positive subsets. Co-occurrence clustering excluded repertoires with fewer than 30,000 or more than 120,000 public chains, plus five with anomalous nucleotide sharing. TCRdb obtained this table from immuneACCESS and retained in-frame rearrangements with V and J assigned. These tables miss some clones; where compared with another copy, unresolved V genes account for less than half of the shortfall, and the remainder is unexplained. The DNA was the basis for D and trimming; V, J and clone size are from that table. The sample table holds approximately 170,000 clones, of which 70% were seen once. The ten largest account for approximately 4.6% of the sample.

Sequencing used PBMCs. The TCR sequence derives from a man aged 18 to 30 in good health and CMV-seropositive.

The sequenced DNA: TGTGCCAGCAGCTTAGATCCGAGGAATGAGCAGTTCTTC. It specifies CASSLDPRNEQFF. The chain uses TRBV11-2 and TRBJ2-1, with the D gene call left open. V and J are truncated by 0 bases and 7 bases respectively, leaving an intervening sequence of 7 bases. The CDR3 measures 13 amino acids from cysteine to phenylalanine. Only the CDR3 part of the read is kept: 39 bases, read in frame from the first base. The germline V gene yields SGHAT for CDR1 and FQNNGV for CDR2. Here the CDR3 is joined to the reference TRBV11-2 and TRBJ2-1 genes, and the full variable domain is: EAGVAQSPRYKIIEKRQSVAFWCNPISGHATLYWYQQILGQGPKLLIQFQNNGVVDDSQLPKDRFSAERLKGVDSTLKIQPAKLEDSAVYLCASSLDPRNEQFFGPGTRLTVL.